This TCR beta chain was captured in a study of shared clonotypes between healthy human individuals. Overall study results and limits: The expectation was that sequencing depth would affect clonotype sharing among donors.

This table comes from immunoSEQ multiplex PCR, and its TCRdb copy is limited to in-frame clones, with some not included. Of about 1 million clones in the sample, about 74% were seen once. On this clone itself: Its target is not known.

The receptor was derived from a man between 18 and 35 years old in good health. What was sequenced was memory CD4+ T cells sorted from blood. Subset meaning: CD45RA-negative fraction.

In DNA, the CDR3 is TGTGCCACAACTAGCGGGGGGTCGGAGACCCAGTACTTC. It encodes CATTSGGSETQYF. V gene TRBV5-5 combines with J gene TRBJ2-5; 12 nucleotides match TRBD2. CDR3 length: 13 residues. V lost 9 bases, J lost 5 bases, and 5 bases stayed unmatched. Germline CDR1 SGHKS, CDR2 YYEKEE (reference sequence).